This TCR beta chain is drawn from a study of naive and memory T cell subsets. With respect to this clonotype: The antigen is undetermined.

CDR3 length equals 13 residues. Trimming took off 2 bases at V and 8 bases at J, with 12 bases between the two ends. Both TRBC1 and TRBC2 were covered by a beta constant-region primer of two equimolar oligonucleotides. Four rounds of PCR amplified the ligated cDNA using nested alpha and beta constant-region primers plus SP2. An oligonucleotide with the SP2 primer and a 12-nucleotide UMI was ligated to the cDNA 3' end. MiXCR, run by TCRdb on the UMI-ligation and nested PCR reads, gives a single entry per CDR3 protein. The top ten hold about 0.6% of the sample, which has over 130,000 distinct CDR3 sequences, about 20% seen once. General study results and limits: From naive to CM, EM and EMRA, diversity decreased and Gini increased. Over 85% of naive TCR sequences appeared only once, unlike memory subsets. Naive and memory repertoire findings lacked a ground truth for validation. Possibly reflecting memory cells re-expressing CD45RA, a few larger clonotypes occurred in naive repertoires, especially CD8.

The clonotype was recovered from a human donor in good health. The rearrangement links TRBV12-3 or TRBV12-4 to TRBJ1-2; D not certain. The sequenced sample was naive CD8+ T cells from blood. The CDR3 is CASSLPGEGGYTF. In DNA, the CDR3 is TGTGCCAGCAGTTTACCTGGTGAAGGAGGCTACACCTTC.